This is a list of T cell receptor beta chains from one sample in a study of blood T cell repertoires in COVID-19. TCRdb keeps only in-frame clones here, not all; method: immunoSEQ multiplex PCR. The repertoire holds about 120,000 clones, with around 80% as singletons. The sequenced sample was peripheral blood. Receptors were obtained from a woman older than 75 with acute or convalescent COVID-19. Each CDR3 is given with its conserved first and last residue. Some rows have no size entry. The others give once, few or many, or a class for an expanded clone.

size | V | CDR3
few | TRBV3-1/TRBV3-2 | CASSQDVQGYEQYF
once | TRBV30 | CAWSGGHADGYTF
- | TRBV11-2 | CASSLGRRAGVTQYF
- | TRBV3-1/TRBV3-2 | CASRLGQDNQPQHF
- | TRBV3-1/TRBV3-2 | CASSLRQGADEQFF
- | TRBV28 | CAAQTGNTYNEQFF
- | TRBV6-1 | CASSEGQGSGDTQYF
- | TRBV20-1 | CSASGGAAETQYF
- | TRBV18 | CASSPTGAAEDSPLHF
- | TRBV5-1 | CASSLEQGGKATNEKLFF
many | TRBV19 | CASIETSGSYNEQFF
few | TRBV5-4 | CASSLYGTDTQYF
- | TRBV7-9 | CASSLSRGANSPLHF
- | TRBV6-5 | CASSYGSRQPYGYTF
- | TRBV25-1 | CASSATGVGETQYF
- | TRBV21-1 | CASSKEGHYRGQLDNSPLHF
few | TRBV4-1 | CASSQGGTSSPVETQYF